The source of this TCR beta chain is a study of T cells in Graves' hyperthyroidism and ophthalmopathy. Germline V gives CDR1 MNHNS, CDR2 SASEGT. Germline trimming cut 6 bases from V and 5 bases from J; bases unmatched to any gene: 6. This CDR3 region has 14 residues. Authors of the study amplified TCR beta CDR3 regions from RNA transcripts. Researchers ran a first-round RT-PCR on the TCR CDR3 using the HTBI primer set. TCRdb recomputed calls from the multiplex PCR reads with MiXCR, one row per CDR3 protein. Among some 500,000 distinct CDR3 sequences, around 15% were seen once, and the ten largest hold 25% to 30%. This clonotype has more than one count but fewer than ten.

Sequenced input: blood. V gene TRBV6-1 combines with J gene TRBJ2-7, with TRBD2 identical over 11 bases. The receptor's source is a woman younger than 45 with Graves' ophthalmopathy. CDR3 DNA sequence: TGTGCCAGCAGCCTTAGCGGGAGGGCAGACGAGCAGTACTTC. It yields the protein CASSLSGRADEQYF.